The present TCR beta chain was sequenced within a study of cytomegalovirus exposure and HLA in healthy donors. The CDR3 is made up of 17 amino acids. Germline-derived CDR1 and CDR2 are MNHEY and SMNVEV (reference sequence). V was pared by 2 bases and J by 4 bases, with 12 bases of the junction left unmatched. PCR involved 60 Vbeta and 13 Jbeta primers. Here immunoSEQ multiplex PCR was the method, and the copy in TCRdb shows in-frame clones only, minus some. The sample has 150,000 or so clones, about four fifths seen once. The sequence was collected from a woman aged 18-29 years in good health and CMV-seropositive. The chain carries TRBV27 and TRBJ1-2; 8 positions match TRBD1. The specimen was PBMCs. CDR3 in DNA: TGTGCCAGCAGTTTAAGGCCCTGGACAGGGTGGATCTATGGCTACACCTTC. It specifies CASSLRPWTGWIYGYTF.